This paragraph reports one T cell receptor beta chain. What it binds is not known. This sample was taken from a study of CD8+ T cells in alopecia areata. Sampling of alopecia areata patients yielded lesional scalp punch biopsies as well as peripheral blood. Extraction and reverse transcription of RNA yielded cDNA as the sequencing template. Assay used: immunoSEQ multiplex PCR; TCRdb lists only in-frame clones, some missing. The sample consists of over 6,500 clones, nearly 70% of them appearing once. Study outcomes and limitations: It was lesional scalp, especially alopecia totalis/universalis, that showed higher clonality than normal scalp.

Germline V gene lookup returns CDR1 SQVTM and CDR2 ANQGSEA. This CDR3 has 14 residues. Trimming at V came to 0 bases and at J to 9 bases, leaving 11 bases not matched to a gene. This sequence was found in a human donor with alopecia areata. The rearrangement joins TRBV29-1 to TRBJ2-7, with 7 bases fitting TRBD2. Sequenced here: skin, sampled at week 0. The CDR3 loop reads CSVEDRGLINAQYF. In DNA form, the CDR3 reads TGCAGCGTTGAAGATAGGGGACTAATTAACGCGCAGTACTTC.